Listed here is a single T cell receptor beta chain. This entry comes from a study of blood T cell repertoires in COVID-19. Study summary: Acute and convalescent COVID-19 specimens originated in the United States, Italy and Spain. Sources were T cells, B-cell-depleted T cells, or PBMCs; the material itself was cDNA or gDNA.

Original analysis: Amplification from reference gene primers served as the basis for estimated nucleated cell counts. Assay: immunoSEQ multiplex PCR; the TCRdb copy retains only in-frame clones and omits some. V and J calls plus clone size are reproduced from that table; the DNA served to infer D and trimming. The sample lists some 150,000 clones, around 86% seen once, with roughly 3.3% in the top ten. The length of the CDR3 is 15 residues. V was pared by 4 bases and J by 0 bases, with 13 bases between. Germline assignment: CDR1 SGDLS and CDR2 YYNGEE. This receptor was identified in a man in his 70s with acute or convalescent COVID-19. The chain couples TRBV9 to TRBJ1-2; D gene unclear. Material for sequencing was peripheral blood. The CDR3 sequence: CASSLQLRANYGYTF. CDR3 coding DNA: TGTGCCAGCAGCTTACAGCTCCGAGCTAACTATGGCTACACCTTC.